What follows are 22 T cell receptor beta chains derived from one specimen sequenced in a study of CD8 T cells in ankylosing spondylitis. General study results and limits: It appeared that ankylosing spondylitis blood was characterized by a TCR beta motif of eight highly homologous variants.

TCRdb called the 5' RACE reads again in MiXCR, with one record for every CDR3 protein. The table records some 200,000 distinct CDR3 sequences, about 7.3% of them present only once. For these TCRs, the target antigens are not known. The specimen was blood, either unsorted or a sorted T cell fraction (not recorded which). These receptors all stem from a male donor with ankylosing spondylitis.

V usage is TRBV28 and J usage is TRBJ1-2; D call uncertain. This CDR3 is built from 11 residues. The germline V and J ends were trimmed by 8 bases and 4 bases, with 8 bases remaining between them. CDR1 is MDHEN and CDR2 is SYDVKM in the germline V gene. Here the CDR3 reads CASGGLYGYTF. The DNA for the CDR3 is TGTGCCAGCGGTGGGCTCTATGGCTACACCTTC.

This clonotype occurred a few times. The V call is TRBV30, the J call TRBJ2-7; TRBD1 aligns across 8 bases. The length of the CDR3 is 13 residues. In germline, CDR1 is GTSNPN, CDR2 SVGIG (reference sequence). J lost 4 bases, V lost 3 bases, and 5 bases had no gene match. CDR3 DNA: TGTGCCTGGAGGCGGACAGGGAGATACGAGCAGTACTTC. Its translation: CAWRRTGRYEQYF.

This clonotype was observed at least ten times. The chain carries TRBV28 and TRBJ2-2; 8 nucleotides match TRBD2. Germline CDR1 and CDR2: MDHEN and SYDVKM. This CDR3 region has 14 residues. Unmatched junction bases numbered 5, after V lost 6 bases and J lost 5 bases. The CDR3 protein is CASSLLADTGELFF. CDR3 bases: TGTGCCAGCAGCTTACTAGCGGATACCGGGGAGCTGTTTTTT.

The V and J genes are TRBV7-9 and TRBJ2-1; D perhaps matches TRBD2 (6 bases). Germline CDR1 is SEHNR and CDR2 is FQNEAQ (reference sequence). CDR3 length: 15 amino acids. Trimming pared 8 bases from V and 2 bases from J, leaving 16 bases between. CDR3 bases: TGTGCCAGCCGACTACGGGCGGGGACCTACAATGAGCAGTTCTTC. This translates into CASRLRAGTYNEQFF.

This clonotype was recorded a few times. The CDR3 sequence is CASSSEMNTEAFF. The CDR3 nucleotides read TGTGCCAGCAGCTCAGAGATGAACACTGAAGCTTTCTTT. This chain joins TRBV11-3 and TRBJ1-1; D is undetermined. The CDR3 extends over 13 amino acids. Per germline, CDR1 SGHNT and CDR2 YENEEA. V lost 4 bases and J 0 bases, leaving 6 bases between the germline ends.

In its sample, this clonotype was seen many times. This chain links TRBV28 with TRBJ2-1; tentatively, D is TRBD1 or TRBD2 (5 bases each). V was clipped by 8 bases and J by 8 bases, with 19 bases between them. Germline V gene data show CDR1 as MDHEN and CDR2 as SYDVKM. The CDR3 loop spans 14 amino acids. The CDR3 region has the DNA TGTGCCAGCCGAGCCGTCGGGGCCGTGGATGAGCAGTTCTTC. As protein: CASRAVGAVDEQFF.

This clonotype was recorded many times. This chain connects TRBV14 to TRBJ1-2; 8 bases match TRBD1. The CDR3 sequence is 18 residues long. CDR1 and CDR2 from the germline V gene are SGHDN and FVKESK. The V segment lost 0 bases and the J segment 4 bases; nucleotides outside the gene matches: 13. The CDR3, as DNA: TGTGCCAGCAGCCAAGATACCCCACGGACAGGGAATATCTATGGCTACACCTTC. Protein: CASSQDTPRTGNIYGYTF.

This clonotype was counted at least ten times. J is TRBJ1-1 and V is TRBV4-3; D possibly corresponds to TRBD1 (5 bases). The germline V gene encodes CDR1 LGHNA and CDR2 YSLEER. The V and J ends lost 0 bases and 5 bases respectively, with 13 bases between them. The CDR3 extends over 15 amino acids. CDR3 nucleotides: TGCGCCAGCAGCCAAGATGTACCAGGGAGGACTGAAGCTTTCTTT. It translates to CASSQDVPGRTEAFF.

This clonotype was detected many times. This sequence joins TRBV5-6 and TRBJ2-1; weak D call: TRBD2 (5 bases). The CDR3 is 16 amino acids. CDR1 SGHDT and CDR2 YYEEEE come from the germline V gene. V gave up 0 bases and J gave up 5 bases, with 15 bases separating them. CDR3 DNA sequence: TGTGCCAGCAGCTTGGAGGGTGAGGGCAGTGACAATGAGCAGTTCTTC. It translates to CASSLEGEGSDNEQFF.

Ten or more counts support this clonotype. This rearrangement joins TRBV4-1 to TRBJ2-1; no clear D. There are 16 residues in the CDR3. V lost 4 bases and J 4 bases, leaving 17 bases between the germline ends. Looked up from germline, CDR1 is MGHRA and CDR2 is YSYEKL. Here the CDR3 reads CASSPDQLTGYNEQFF. As DNA, the CDR3 is TGCGCCAGCAGCCCCGATCAATTGACCGGTTACAATGAGCAGTTCTTC.

In regard to this clonotype: A much larger clonotype is one base distant, so this may be a read error. The genes are TRBV9 and TRBJ1-5; D possibly corresponds to TRBD1 (6 bases). CDR1 and CDR2 from the germline V gene are SGDLS and YYNGEE. This CDR3 region has 14 residues. CDR3 in amino acids: CASSATGTNQPQRF. CDR3 in DNA: TGTGCCAGCAGCGCGACAGGCACCAATCAGCCCCAGCGTTTT. The full variable domain, rest sourced from reference TRBV9 and TRBJ1-5, is DSGVTQTPKHLITATGQRVTLRCSPRSGDLSVYWYQQSLDQGLQFLIQYYNGEERAKGNILERFSAQQFPDLHSELNLSSLELGDSALYFCASSATGTNQPQRFGDGTRLSIL.

This clonotype was seen ten or more times. This sequence joins TRBV6-5 and TRBJ2-4; TRBD2 agrees at 12 bases. V lost 4 bases, J lost 6 bases, and 10 bases stayed unmatched. In germline, CDR1 is MNHEY, CDR2 SVGAGI. The CDR3 sequence is 17 residues long. CDR3 sequence reads: CASSSSQLAGGVNIQYF. CDR3 bases: TGTGCCAGCAGTTCGTCCCAACTAGCGGGAGGCGTAAACATTCAGTACTTC.

The V call is TRBV7-2, the J call TRBJ1-1; D perhaps matches TRBD1 (5 bases). Germline lookup yields CDR1 SGHTA and CDR2 FQGNSA. V lost 1 base and J lost 0, with 12 bases in between. The CDR3 runs to 16 residues. The CDR3 region has the DNA TGTGCCAGCAGCTTAGGCAGGCGAGGGGTGAACACTGAAGCTTTCTTT. It is translated as CASSLGRRGVNTEAFF.

As concerns this clonotype: This may stem from a read error, because a much larger clone lies one nucleotide away. The chain couples TRBV24-1 to TRBJ2-2; 7 bases are shared with TRBD2. Germline CDR1 and CDR2: KGHDR and SFDVKD. The CDR3 has 15 residues. In DNA form, the CDR3 reads TGTGCCACGGCCGAGTCGGGGGGTTCGACCGGGGAGATGTTTTTT. Its translation: CATAESGGSTGEMFF.

This clonotype has ten or more counts. This sequence joins TRBV20-1 and TRBJ1-2, with a possible D match to TRBD1 (6 bases). V shed 4 bases and J shed 0 bases, with 12 bases lying between them. This CDR3 is built from 14 residues. CDR1 and CDR2 from the germline V gene are DFQATT and SNEGSKA (reference sequence). CDR3 nucleotides: TGCAGTGCTATCGACAGGATAGCTAACTATGGCTACACCTTC. This translates into CSAIDRIANYGYTF.

This clonotype was seen many times. The V gene is TRBV7-9, the J gene TRBJ1-2; D gene ambiguous. In germline, CDR1 is SEHNR, CDR2 FQNEAQ (reference sequence). V lost 3 bases and J 3 bases, leaving 11 bases between the germline ends. This CDR3 region has 14 residues. The chain's CDR3 is CASSFRKGDYGYTF. Here the CDR3 DNA reads TGTGCCAGCAGCTTCCGAAAGGGAGACTATGGCTACACCTTC.

The J gene is TRBJ2-2, the V gene TRBV5-5; the D is unclear. Trimming pared 1 base from V and 2 bases from J, leaving 3 bases between. Germline V CDR1 and CDR2: SGHKS, YYEKEE (reference sequence). CDR3 length equals 13 residues. The CDR3 DNA sequence: TGTGCCAGCAGCTTGTTCAACACCGGGGAGCTGTTTTTT. As protein: CASSLFNTGELFF.

This clonotype was recorded many times. The chain links TRBV7-9 to TRBJ2-2, with 8 bases fitting TRBD1. J was trimmed by 2 bases and V by 7 bases; bases with no gene match: 12. Germline V gene lookup returns CDR1 SEHNR and CDR2 FQNEAQ (reference sequence). The CDR3 consists of 17 residues. The CDR3 DNA reads TGTGCCAGCACGGTCCAACAGGGGGAGAAAAACACCGGGGAGCTGTTTTTT. Its translation is CASTVQQGEKNTGELFF.

In this sample, this clonotype turned up many times. The gene calls are TRBV7-2 and TRBJ1-1, with D uncertain. Germline V gene sequence: CDR1 SGHTA, CDR2 FQGNSA. CDR3 length: 12 residues. Trimming stripped 4 bases from V and 4 bases from J, with 7 bases between. For the CDR3, the DNA is TGTGCCAGCAGCTGGACGATCACTGAAGCTTTCTTT. This encodes CASSWTITEAFF.

This clonotype was recorded at least ten times. V gene TRBV7-9 combines with J gene TRBJ1-1, with D uncertain. CDR1 is SEHNR, CDR2 FQNEAQ, per germline (reference sequence). The CDR3 length is 14 residues. The V end was cut by 3 bases, the J end by 0 bases, with 8 bases between. CDR3 sequence: CASSFPEMNTEAFF. For the CDR3, the DNA is TGTGCCAGCAGCTTTCCCGAAATGAACACTGAAGCTTTCTTT.

The table lists this clonotype with a few counts. The gene calls are TRBV4-3 and TRBJ2-6; no firm D call. This CDR3 spans 17 amino acids. CDR1 is LGHNA and CDR2 is YSLEER in the germline V gene. V shed 0 bases and J shed 0 bases, with 9 bases lying between them. CDR3: CASSQDTGNSGANVLTF. The DNA for the CDR3 is TGCGCCAGCAGCCAAGATACCGGCAACTCTGGGGCCAACGTCCTGACTTTC.

This clonotype was observed a few times. The rearrangement uses TRBV18 and TRBJ2-1; tentatively, D is TRBD1 or TRBD2 (5 bases each). Germline V gene lookup returns CDR1 KGHSH and CDR2 LQKENI. Trimming took off 0 bases at V and 8 bases at J, with 8 bases between the two ends. This CDR3 has 13 residues. This chain's CDR3 is CASSPPMGDEQFF. CDR3 sequence (DNA): TGTGCCAGCTCACCACCTATGGGGGATGAGCAGTTCTTC.